This T cell receptor beta chain was recorded in a study of blood T cell repertoires in COVID-19. Across the study: Collection of acute and convalescent COVID-19 samples took place in the United States, Italy and Spain. The cDNA or gDNA used as material had been derived from T cells, B-cell-depleted T cells, or PBMCs.

Original data processing: Amplified reference gene primers provided the basis for estimating nucleated cell counts. Here immunoSEQ multiplex PCR was the method, and the copy in TCRdb shows in-frame clones only, minus some. That table gives V, J and clone size, and the DNA gave D and trimming. This sample has tens of thousands of clones, with roughly 80% found just once. The ends were cut back, 7 bases at V and 0 bases at J, with 7 bases in the middle. This CDR3 has 14 amino acids. CDR1 is MNHEY, CDR2 SMNVEV, per germline (reference sequence). This TCR derives from a woman aged 55-70 years with acute or convalescent COVID-19. The rearrangement links TRBV27 to TRBJ1-6, with no clear D. Sequencing input: peripheral blood. CDR3 DNA: TGTGCCAGCACGCGGAGCTCCTATAATTCACCCCTCCACTTT. Translation: CASTRSSYNSPLHF.